The sequence of this T cell receptor beta chain was determined in a study of early T cells in non-severe SARS-CoV-2 infection. Background on the study: RNA in bulk from unsorted whole blood was sequenced, and chains were unpaired. Broader study findings: In VDJdb matching, anti-spike CD8 responses were favored while private and CD4 specificities went missing.

This clonotype has a handful of counts. Antigen: not known. The germline gives CDR1 SNHLY, CDR2 FYNNEI. V gave up 5 bases and J gave up 4 bases; unmatched junction bases: 8. CDR3 length: 16 residues. Attached unique molecular identifiers marked individual cDNA molecules. TCRdb called the 5' RACE reads again in MiXCR, with one record for every CDR3 protein. The table has about 35,000 distinct CDR3 sequences, more than 5% seen once; the top ten hold over 12%. The receptor was isolated from an adult who was a healthcare worker with PCR-confirmed SARS-CoV-2 infection or an uninfected control (not recorded which). The sample consisted of whole blood. The V gene is TRBV2, the J gene TRBJ2-2; the match to TRBD2 covers 9 bases. CDR3 loop: CASSKPGTSITGELFF. In DNA, the CDR3 is TGTGCCAGCAGTAAACCCGGGACTAGCATCACCGGGGAGCTGTTTTTT.